The source of this TCR beta chain is a study of T cell changes during pregnancy in multiple sclerosis. The table came from immunoSEQ multiplex PCR; TCRdb's copy has only in-frame clones and leaves some out. The sample shows fewer than 130,000 clones, approximately 91% of them seen only once. J was trimmed by 4 bases and V by 5 bases; bases with no gene match: 12. CDR1 is SGHNT and CDR2 is YENEEA in the germline V gene. The CDR3 totals 17 residues. V is TRBV11-3 and J is TRBJ2-5; 11 positions agree with TRBD2. This clonotype was obtained from a female donor with multiple sclerosis, enrolled in a pregnancy study. The sequencing here drew on peripheral blood, taken after pregnancy. CDR3 region: CASSPPGLAEEGETQYF. CDR3 bases: TGTGCCAGCAGCCCACCGGGACTAGCGGAGGAGGGAGAGACCCAGTACTTC. Filled out from reference TRBV11-3 and TRBJ2-5, the complete variable domain reads EAGVVQSPRYKIIEKKQPVAFWCNPISGHNTLYWYLQNLGQGPELLIRYENEEAVDDSQLPKDRFSAERLKGVDSTLKIQPAELGDSAVYLCASSPPGLAEEGETQYFGPGTRLLVL.